A selection of T cell receptor beta chains follows, all from one sample in a study of CD8 T cells in Susac syndrome. TCRdb processed the immunoSEQ multiplex PCR reads anew with MiXCR; each CDR3 protein has one entry. The sample yields about 250,000 distinct CDR3 sequences, approximately 92% seen once. The sample consisted of CD4+ T cells from PBMCs. The source of these receptors is a human donor with multiple sclerosis. CDR3s include the opening cysteine and the closing phenylalanine or tryptophan. D genes are given only for firm matches. Only some rows state a clone size, as once, few, many or a class for expanded clones.

clone_size,v_call,cdr3_length,j_call,d_call,cdr3_aa,cdr3_nt
.,TRBV19,15,TRBJ2-7,.,CASSIGAGVHCEQYF,TGTGCCAGTAGTATAGGGGCAGGGGTTCACTGCGAGCAGTACTTC
.,TRBV24-1,16,TRBJ2-5,.,CATSGGGRGLGETQYF,TGTGCCACCAGTGGCGGGGGCAGGGGGCTCGGTGAGACCCAGTACTTC
.,TRBV20-1,13,TRBJ1-1,.,CSASRQRGTEAFF,TGCAGTGCTAGTCGGCAGAGGGGCACTGAAGCTTTCTTT
.,TRBV14,15,TRBJ2-3,TRBD2,CASSRYGGDTDTQYF,TGTGCCAGCAGCCGATACGGGGGGGACACAGATACGCAGTATTTT
.,TRBV9,16,TRBJ2-7,.,CASSVAGTRGSYEQYF,TGTGCCAGCAGCGTAGCGGGGACTCGAGGCTCCTACGAGCAGTACTTC
.,TRBV28,16,TRBJ2-3,.,CASSSYGATTTDTQYF,TGTGCCAGCAGTTCATACGGGGCTACCACCACAGATACGCAGTATTTT
.,TRBV19,15,TRBJ2-1,.,CASSPPGADYNEQFF,TGTGCCAGTAGCCCCCCGGGGGCTGACTACAATGAGCAGTTCTTC
once,TRBV12-3/TRBV12-4,14,TRBJ1-1,.,CASSFNGGPSEAFF,TGTGCCAGCAGTTTCAATGGGGGGCCCTCTGAAGCTTTCTTT
.,TRBV6-4,13,TRBJ1-6,.,CASSGGPNSPLHF,TGTGCCAGCAGTGGAGGGCCGAATTCACCCCTCCACTTT
.,TRBV30,15,TRBJ1-2,.,CAWSVLRSGGHGYTF,TGTGCCTGGAGTGTTCTACGGTCGGGTGGGCATGGCTACACCTTC
once,TRBV6-2/TRBV6-3,15,TRBJ1-5,TRBD1,CASSSRQGPNQPQHF,TGTGCCAGCAGTAGCCGACAGGGACCCAATCAGCCCCAGCATTTT
.,TRBV3-1,15,TRBJ2-3,.,CASSQQRTSTDTQYF,TGTGCCAGCAGCCAGCAGCGGACCAGCACAGATACGCAGTATTTT
.,TRBV12-1,16,TRBJ1-1,.,CASRLLNRGRDTEAFF,TGTGCCAGCAGACTTCTTAATCGGGGAAGGGACACTGAAGCTTTCTTT
.,TRBV6-1,15,TRBJ1-2,.,CASSEAGPSPAGYTF,TGTGCCAGCAGTGAAGCAGGGCCGTCACCAGCGGGCTACACCTTC
.,TRBV29-1,13,TRBJ2-6,.,CSVHIPGANVLTF,TGCAGCGTACACATCCCTGGGGCCAACGTCCTGACTTTC
.,TRBV11-2,16,TRBJ2-1,.,CASSLREGVPDNEQFF,TGTGCCAGCAGCTTACGGGAAGGGGTGCCTGACAATGAGCAGTTCTTC
.,TRBV11-2,15,TRBJ2-5,TRBD2,CASSFQRGGPETQYF,TGTGCCAGCAGCTTCCAGCGGGGGGGCCCAGAGACCCAGTACTTC
.,TRBV20-1,14,TRBJ2-5,.,CSAIEGQLQETQYF,TGCAGTGCTATAGAGGGCCAGCTCCAAGAGACCCAGTACTTC
.,TRBV11-1,14,TRBJ2-1,.,CASSPRTGSNEQFF,TGTGCCAGCAGCCCGCGAACAGGGTCCAATGAGCAGTTCTTC
.,TRBV5-1,11,TRBJ2-5,.,CASSGGETQYF,TGTGCCAGTAGTGGGGGAGAGACCCAGTACTTC
.,TRBV20-1,13,TRBJ2-3,TRBD2,CSAIGRLGDTQYF,TGCAGTGCTATCGGGAGGCTGGGGGATACGCAGTATTTT